This record looks at one T cell receptor beta chain sequence and its context. This specimen belongs to a study of blood T cell repertoires in COVID-19. Turning to the study itself: Researchers got acute and convalescent COVID-19 samples from the United States, Italy and Spain. Sample material is recorded as cDNA or gDNA derived from T cells, B-cell-depleted T cells, or PBMCs.

Trimming stripped 1 base from V and 1 base from J, with 10 bases between. Per the germline V gene, CDR1 is MDHEN and CDR2 is SYDVKM. This CDR3 is 15 amino acids long. In the original analysis: Estimation of nucleated cell counts relied on the amplification of reference gene primers. Using immunoSEQ multiplex PCR, the repertoire was profiled, and TCRdb retains in-frame clones only, with some absent. Clone size and the V and J calls come from that table; the DNA yielded D and trimming. Of roughly 150,000 clones detected, roughly nine tenths appear once; the ten largest clones hold about 5%. This chain connects TRBV28 to TRBJ1-1; D is perhaps TRBD1 (5 bases). Sequenced material: peripheral blood. The receptor's source is a human donor in a cohort sampled during active COVID-19. The chain's CDR3 is CASSLFEGANTEAFF. CDR3 DNA: TGTGCCAGCAGTTTATTTGAAGGGGCGAACACTGAAGCTTTCTTT.